Listed below are T cell receptor beta chains from one sample, sequenced in a study of T cells in localized non-small cell lung cancer. Assay: immunoSEQ multiplex PCR; the TCRdb copy retains only in-frame clones and omits some. This sample has around 25,000 clones; approximately 83% occur once, and the top ten carry approximately 5%. The sequences come from peripheral blood, collected before any cancer treatment. All receptors derive from a male donor older than 55 with stage II squamous cell lung carcinoma. CDR3s include the opening cysteine and the closing phenylalanine or tryptophan. Expanded clones are given a class, and other clones once, few, many or no size at all.

v_gene	abundance	j_gene	CDR3aa
TRBV7-2	NA	TRBJ2-2	CASSFHGSGELFF
TRBV7-2	NA	TRBJ2-5	CASSRTSGEETQYF
TRBV7-2	NA	TRBJ1-2	CASSLGQSGGNYGYTF
TRBV5-1	NA	TRBJ2-3	CASSSGQRVGTYTQYF
TRBV5-6	once	TRBJ2-2	CASSAGRGQTGELFF
TRBV25-1	NA	TRBJ1-1	CASSKDRGYYTEAFF
TRBV5-6	few	TRBJ2-3	CASSLKVLTTDTQYF
TRBV7-2	NA	TRBJ1-4	CASSSGQGSEKLFF
TRBV9	NA	TRBJ1-4	CASSVGQGGEKLFF
TRBV19	NA	TRBJ2-1	CASSGGGGGPRNEQFF
TRBV7-2	NA	TRBJ1-2	CASSLALGTGDGYTF
TRBV7-2	NA	TRBJ2-7	CASRGIQGYEQYF
TRBV7-9	NA	TRBJ2-7	CASSLAQGYEQYF
TRBV5-1	NA	TRBJ1-5	CASSLVGNQPQHF
TRBV5-1	NA	TRBJ2-7	CASKNGQTTYEQYF
TRBV4-1	once	TRBJ2-7	CASSQNQYYEQYF
TRBV19	NA	TRBJ1-5	CASSSSRQPQHF
TRBV30	NA	TRBJ2-1	CAWTRGAGGPSEQFF
TRBV6-5	NA	TRBJ2-7	CASSPPTGFGEQYF
TRBV5-1	NA	TRBJ2-3	CASSFYRGLFTDTQYF
TRBV4-3	NA	TRBJ1-1	CASSQDPRDTEAFF
TRBV6-1	NA	TRBJ2-4	CASSETSGRADIQYF
TRBV19	NA	TRBJ2-5	CASSSWGAQAFRETQYF
TRBV7-9	NA	TRBJ1-1	CASRDLTEAFF
TRBV28	NA	TRBJ2-1	CASSLALAGGTEQFF
TRBV7-9	NA	TRBJ1-5	CASSLEGGSQPQHF
TRBV12-5	NA	TRBJ1-2	CASGLETLTYGYTF
TRBV28	NA	TRBJ2-2	CASSLAIGSLGNGELFF
TRBV4-2	NA	TRBJ2-7	CASSLHRESSYEQYF
TRBV18	NA	TRBJ2-2	CASSQSGQSANTGELFF
TRBV28	once	TRBJ1-1	CASSLWQGRNTEAFF
TRBV7-2	NA	TRBJ2-5	CASSTGQGGFETQYF
TRBV5-6	NA	TRBJ1-6	CASSLVQGASPLHF
TRBV2	NA	TRBJ1-2	CASSEVSGGRTSRRGYTF
TRBV19	NA	TRBJ1-4	CASSTPGFNEKLFF